Below are 27 T cell receptor beta chains sequenced from a single sample in a study of blood T cell repertoires in COVID-19. The assay was immunoSEQ multiplex PCR, and TCRdb's table has in-frame clones only and misses some. The table shows 50,000 to 85,000 clones, with approximately 91% occurring only once. The sample was peripheral blood. The receptor source for this set is a human donor in a cohort sampled during active COVID-19.

The DNA for the CDR3 is TGTGCCAGCAGCTTAATACAGGGGGCCACAGATACGCAGTATTTT. Translating gives CASSLIQGATDTQYF. This sequence joins TRBV7-2 and TRBJ2-3, with TRBD1 matching over 9 bases. This CDR3 comprises 15 residues. CDR1 SGHTA and CDR2 FQGNSA come from the germline V gene. The trim removed 2 bases at V and 2 bases at J, leaving 2 bases unmatched.

The gene calls are TRBV27 and TRBJ1-4, with 7 bases that match TRBD1. V trimming: 5 bases; J trimming: 4 bases; junction bases outside the gene matches: 4. Germline-derived CDR1 and CDR2 are MNHEY and SMNVEV (reference sequence). The CDR3 consists of 14 residues. The CDR3 nucleotides read TGTGCCAGCAGTGCCGGGACAGTTAATGAAAAACTGTTTTTT. Protein product: CASSAGTVNEKLFF.

The chain couples TRBV2 to TRBJ2-3; 10 positions match TRBD2. From germline, CDR1 is SNHLY and CDR2 FYNNEI. J lost 3 bases, V lost 3 bases, and 9 bases had no gene match. This CDR3 spans 17 amino acids. This CDR3 is CASSDSLLAGKTDTQYF. CDR3 bases: TGTGCCAGCAGTGATTCCTTACTAGCGGGGAAAACAGATACGCAGTATTTT.

This chain joins TRBV29-1 and TRBJ2-5; D is perhaps TRBD1 (6 bases). Trimming removed 4 bases from V and 1 base from J, with 10 bases in between. Per germline, CDR1 SQVTM and CDR2 ANQGSEA. This CDR3 has 13 amino acids. The CDR3 reads CSVVGQSQETQYF. In DNA form, the CDR3 reads TGCAGCGTTGTAGGACAGAGCCAAGAGACCCAGTACTTC.

This chain uses TRBV6-6 with TRBJ1-4; 7 bases align to TRBD1. CDR1 is MNHNY and CDR2 is SVGAGI in the germline V gene (reference sequence). J lost 4 bases, V lost 7 bases, and 6 bases had no gene match. The CDR3 is 14 amino acids. CDR3 in DNA: TGTGCCAGCACTAGACAGGGTGATAATGAAAAACTGTTTTTT. Residues: CASTRQGDNEKLFF.

Here the CDR3 DNA reads TGTGCCAGCAGCTTAGTAGGGGACAGGGTTCTGGGAGAAGCTTTCTTT. Translation: CASSLVGDRVLGEAFF. The chain links TRBV7-9 to TRBJ1-1; TRBD1 agrees at 9 bases. The CDR3 runs 16 residues. Germline CDR1 and CDR2: SEHNR and FQNEAQ (reference sequence). V shed 1 base, J shed 8 bases, and the junction held 11 bases outside the gene matches.

V usage is TRBV7-3 and J usage is TRBJ2-1; 9 bases map to TRBD2. The germline V gene encodes CDR1 SGHTA and CDR2 FQGTGA. The trim removed 2 bases at V and 8 bases at J, leaving 7 bases unmatched. This CDR3 contains 15 residues. DNA of the CDR3: TGTGCCAGCAGCTTAGCGGGAGGGCCGGGGGATGAGCAGTTCTTC. Its translation: CASSLAGGPGDEQFF. Filled out from reference TRBV7-3 and TRBJ2-1, the complete variable domain reads GAGVSQTPSNKVTEKGKYVELRCDPISGHTALYWYRQSLGQGPEFLIYFQGTGAADDSGLPNDRFFAVRPEGSVSTLKIQRTERGDSAVYLCASSLAGGPGDEQFFGPGTRLTVL.

The chain recombines TRBV6-4 with TRBJ2-1; 9 bases are shared with TRBD2. From germline, CDR1 is MRHNA and CDR2 SNTAGT. This CDR3 has 14 residues. The V gene end was trimmed by 4 bases and the J gene end by 7 bases; junction bases not matched to a gene: 5. DNA for the CDR3: TGTGCCAGCAGTGTTTTAGCGGGGGATAATGAGCAGTTCTTC. Amino acid sequence: CASSVLAGDNEQFF.

The V gene is TRBV5-1, the J gene TRBJ2-2, with D perhaps TRBD2 (6 bases). The germline CDR1 and CDR2 sequences are SGHRS and YFSETQ. This CDR3 has 14 residues. Trimming took off 3 bases at V and 6 bases at J, with 12 bases between the two ends. The CDR3 DNA sequence: TGCGCCAGCAGCTCAGGGACTTTCCCCGGGGAGCTGTTTTTT. This codes for CASSSGTFPGELFF.

The chain joins TRBV7-2 to TRBJ1-1; D unresolved. Germline CDR1 reads SGHTA; CDR2 reads FQGNSA. The V end lost 3 bases, the J end lost 1 base, and 6 bases lay between the germline ends. This CDR3 is built from 13 residues. For the CDR3, the DNA is TGTGCCAGCAGCTTCAACGGGAACACTGAAGCTTTCTTT. It yields the protein CASSFNGNTEAFF.

This rearrangement joins TRBV6-4 to TRBJ1-6; no clear D gene. Between the trimmed V and J ends, which lost 7 bases and 4 bases, there was a span of 11 bases. The V gene's germline CDR1 is MRHNA and CDR2 SNTAGT. CDR3 length: 14 amino acids. The CDR3 DNA follows: TGTGCCAGCAAAGAGACTCCGTATAATTCACCCCTCCACTTT. This sequence encodes CASKETPYNSPLHF.

V and J are TRBV3-1 (or the pseudogene TRBV3-2) and TRBJ1-2; D unclear. Germline V gene sequence: CDR1 LGHDT, CDR2 YNNKEL (reference sequence). The CDR3 runs to 15 residues. The ends were cut back, 6 bases at V and 2 bases at J, with 16 bases in the middle. The CDR3 here is CASSQNPTSNYGYTF. The CDR3 coding sequence is TGTGCCAGCAGTCAAAACCCGACAAGCAACTATGGCTACACCTTC.

V is TRBV11-2 and J is TRBJ1-1; D is undetermined. V was shortened by 0 bases and J by 0 bases, with 11 bases between the two germline ends. This CDR3 has 16 amino acids. CDR1 is SGHAT, CDR2 FQNNGV, per germline. CDR3 in amino acids: CASSLETPSLNTEAFF. The CDR3 DNA is TGTGCCAGCAGCTTAGAGACTCCCTCCCTGAACACTGAAGCTTTCTTT.

This clone has a single count. In DNA, the CDR3 is TGTGCCAGCAGTTTATTTTCCGCAGGGAATTCGAATGAGCAGTTCTTC. This codes for CASSLFSAGNSNEQFF. The genes are TRBV27 and TRBJ2-1; D perhaps matches TRBD1 (5 bases). V gave up 1 base and J gave up 7 bases, with 17 bases separating them. CDR1 and CDR2 from the germline V gene are MNHEY and SMNVEV (reference sequence). The CDR3 is 16 residues long.

The chain combines TRBV11-3 with TRBJ2-2; 7 bases are a match to TRBD2. Unmatched junction bases numbered 6, after V lost 3 bases and J lost 2 bases. The CDR3 consists of 16 residues. The germline CDR1 and CDR2 sequences are SGHNT and YENEEA. CDR3 sequence reads: CASSFMGGGNTGELFF. CDR3 coding DNA: TGTGCCAGCAGCTTCATGGGCGGGGGTAACACCGGGGAGCTGTTTTTT. Full variable domain (outside the CDR3, taken from reference TRBV11-3 and TRBJ2-2): EAGVVQSPRYKIIEKKQPVAFWCNPISGHNTLYWYLQNLGQGPELLIRYENEEAVDDSQLPKDRFSAERLKGVDSTLKIQPAELGDSAVYLCASSFMGGGNTGELFFGEGSRLTVL.

This chain uses TRBV7-8 with TRBJ1-4, with 9 bases fitting TRBD1. V dropped 5 bases and J dropped 3; count of bases not matched to a gene: 28. Germline V lookup: CDR1 SGHVS, CDR2 FQNEAQ. There are 23 residues in the CDR3. The CDR3 coding sequence is TGTGCCAGCAGCCCCCCAAACGGTCTTGACCGGGACAGGGACCGTATCTCTAATGAAAAACTGTTTTTT. This translates into CASSPPNGLDRDRDRISNEKLFF.

V and J are TRBV19 and TRBJ2-1; 11 bases map to TRBD2. The CDR3 length is 16 residues. The V and J ends lost 7 bases and 9 bases, in that order; junction bases with no gene match: 14. Germline CDR1 reads LNHDA; CDR2 reads SQIVND (reference sequence). Written as DNA, the CDR3 is TGTGCCAGTACCGTCCAAGGCGGGCTAGCGGGAGGTGAGCAGTTCTTC. As protein: CASTVQGGLAGGEQFF. The whole variable domain, remainder taken from reference TRBV19 and TRBJ2-1, is DGGITQSPKYLFRKEGQNVTLSCEQNLNHDAMYWYRQDPGQGLRLIYYSQIVNDFQKGDIAEGYSVSREKKESFPLTVTSAQKNPTAFYLCASTVQGGLAGGEQFFGPGTRLTVL.

The V and J genes are TRBV5-1 and TRBJ2-7, with TRBD1 identical over 8 bases. Trimming removed 4 bases from V and 2 bases from J; junction bases left unmatched: 11. CDR1 SGHRS and CDR2 YFSETQ come from the germline V gene. The CDR3 spans 16 residues. The CDR3 DNA is TGCGCCAGCAGCCATAGCAGGGGGCCGAACCCCTACGAGCAGTACTTC. It encodes CASSHSRGPNPYEQYF.

The chain has TRBV7-8 and TRBJ2-7; 12 bases agree with TRBD1. The CDR3 extends over 18 amino acids. The germline gives CDR1 SGHVS, CDR2 FQNEAQ. Trimming removed 4 bases from V and 6 bases from J; junction bases left unmatched: 16. CDR3 amino acids: CASSSWNTSGQGAFEQYF. The CDR3 bases are TGTGCCAGCAGCTCCTGGAACACCTCGGGACAGGGGGCTTTCGAGCAGTACTTC.

The gene calls are TRBV6-6 and TRBJ2-7; TRBD1 is a possible D gene (5 bases). Trimming shortened V by 6 bases and J by 1 base, and 13 bases separated the two germline ends. CDR1 is MNHNY, CDR2 SVGAGI, per germline (reference sequence). The CDR3 contains 14 residues. The CDR3 reads CASRMGLVSYEQYF. The CDR3 DNA follows: TGTGCCAGCAGAATGGGGCTTGTTTCCTACGAGCAGTACTTC.

This sequence joins TRBV7-8 and TRBJ1-3; D is uncertain. This CDR3 is built from 14 residues. V lost 0 bases, J lost 0 bases, and 3 bases lay in between. Per germline, CDR1 SGHVS and CDR2 FQNEAQ. CDR3 nucleotides: TGTGCCAGCAGCTTAGCCCGCTCTGGAAACACCATATATTTT. Protein sequence: CASSLARSGNTIYF.

A single count supports this clone. The gene calls are TRBV24-1 and TRBJ2-7, with 10 bases matching TRBD2. CDR3 length: 16 amino acids. Germline V CDR1 and CDR2: KGHDR, SFDVKD. The V gene end was trimmed by 5 bases and the J gene end by 2 bases; junction bases not matched to a gene: 8. The CDR3 spells CATSGAVAGGTYEQYF. The CDR3 DNA is TGTGCCACCAGTGGGGCGGTAGCGGGAGGTACCTACGAGCAGTACTTC.

J is TRBJ2-3 and V is TRBV7-3; 9 bases are a match to TRBD2. The CDR3 sequence is 16 residues long. Germline lookup yields CDR1 SGHTA and CDR2 FQGTGA. Germline trimming cut 2 bases from V and 4 bases from J; bases unmatched to any gene: 7. CDR3 DNA: TGTGCCAGCAGCTTAGCTCCCGCGGGGGGGCCAGATACGCAGTATTTT. This translates into CASSLAPAGGPDTQYF.

The chain joins TRBV19 to TRBJ2-7; D possibly corresponds to TRBD1 (5 bases). CDR3 length equals 15 residues. Trimming took off 2 bases at V and 0 bases at J, with 11 bases between the two ends. In germline, CDR1 is LNHDA, CDR2 SQIVND (reference sequence). CDR3 bases: TGTGCCAGTAGTATAAGCAGGACACGCTCCTACGAGCAGTACTTC. It codes for CASSISRTRSYEQYF.

The CDR3 is CASTPRTVGNSPLHF. The DNA of the CDR3 is TGTGCCAGCACCCCCCGGACAGTGGGCAATTCACCCCTCCACTTT. V usage is TRBV6-5 and J usage is TRBJ1-6, with D possibly TRBD1 on 6 matching bases. The ends were cut back, 7 bases at V and 7 bases at J, with 17 bases in the middle. Per germline, CDR1 MNHEY and CDR2 SVGAGI. This CDR3 contains 15 residues.

The chain is built from TRBV5-4 and TRBJ2-5; 7 bases fit TRBD1. Germline V gene data show CDR1 as SGHNT and CDR2 as YYREEE (reference sequence). The CDR3 is 15 residues long. With 0 bases clipped from V and 2 bases from J, the junction kept 4 bases outside the gene matches. The CDR3 region has the DNA TGTGCCAGCAGCTTGGTGGGACAGACGCAAGAGACCCAGTACTTC. Its translation: CASSLVGQTQETQYF.

J is TRBJ1-1 and V is TRBV5-4; D unclear. The CDR3 runs to 13 residues. Germline CDR1 reads SGHNT; CDR2 reads YYREEE (reference sequence). With 4 bases removed from V and 4 bases from J, the gap between germline ends came to 11 bases. The CDR3 loop reads CASSRDLGTEAFF. As DNA, the CDR3 is TGTGCCAGCAGCCGAGACTTAGGCACTGAAGCTTTCTTT.